Shown below are 9 T cell receptor beta chains from a single sample sequenced in a study of cytomegalovirus exposure and HLA in healthy donors. The PCR made use of 60 Vbeta and 13 Jbeta primers. Produced via immunoSEQ multiplex PCR; TCRdb's table is partial and in-frame only. This sample's clone table lists 25,000 to 40,000 clones. Input material: PBMCs. The source of these receptors is a woman in her thirties or forties in good health and CMV-seropositive.

The chain couples TRBV6-6 to TRBJ2-7, with TRBD1 as a possible D gene (5 bases). In germline, CDR1 is MNHNY, CDR2 SVGAGI (reference sequence). V dropped 8 bases and J dropped 7 bases, with 21 bases sitting between them. The CDR3 runs to 14 residues. CDR3 coding DNA: TGTGCCAGCCGGATCGGGCAGGGAAATCGGGAGCAGTACTTC. This sequence encodes CASRIGQGNREQYF.

This chain uses TRBV5-1 with TRBJ1-2, with D perhaps matching TRBD1 (5 bases). Germline V lookup: CDR1 SGHRS, CDR2 YFSETQ. The CDR3 is made up of 14 amino acids. The V and J ends lost 0 bases and 3 bases respectively, with 9 bases between them. The CDR3 DNA is TGCGCCAGCAGCTTGGAAGGGGTGGACTATGGCTACACCTTC. Its translation is CASSLEGVDYGYTF.

The chain links TRBV29-1 to TRBJ2-7; D may be TRBD2 (5 bases). This CDR3 contains 13 residues. The V gene lost 7 bases and the J gene lost 2 bases, with 15 bases spanning the gap. The germline gives CDR1 SQVTM, CDR2 ANQGSEA. The CDR3 reads CSGGEGETYEQYF. The CDR3 coding sequence is TGCAGCGGTGGCGAGGGAGAAACCTACGAGCAGTACTTC.

The chain joins TRBV10-3 to TRBJ2-1, with 15 bases lining up with TRBD2. V trimming: 6 bases; J trimming: 7 bases; junction bases outside the gene matches: 10. The germline gives CDR1 ENHRY, CDR2 SYGVKD. The CDR3 is 17 residues long. CDR3 DNA: TGTGCCATCAGGGGGACTAGCGGGAGGTCGACTTGGAATGAGCAGTTCTTC. Its protein product is CAIRGTSGRSTWNEQFF.

The chain couples TRBV29-1 to TRBJ2-7; D ambiguous. The germline V gene has CDR1 SQVTM and CDR2 ANQGSEA. CDR3 size: 13 residues. Trimming removed 5 bases at V and 4 bases at J, with 15 bases between. CDR3 nucleotides: TGCAGCGTTCGTGGCGGCGGAAAATACGAGCAGTACTTC. Its protein product is CSVRGGGKYEQYF.

V is TRBV5-4 and J is TRBJ2-2; D ambiguous. The CDR3 consists of 14 residues. V lost 0 bases to trimming and J lost 6 bases, with 9 bases between them. Germline V gives CDR1 SGHNT, CDR2 YYREEE (reference sequence). For the CDR3, the DNA is TGTGCCAGCAGCTTGGAAGCTCCCCCCGGGGAGCTGTTTTTT. Translated, it gives CASSLEAPPGELFF.

The chain combines TRBV2 with TRBJ1-2; 9 bases match TRBD1. From germline, CDR1 is SNHLY and CDR2 FYNNEI. The CDR3 is made up of 15 amino acids. V was clipped by 7 bases and J by 7 bases; unmatched bases: 13. CDR3 DNA: TGTGCCAGCATTTTAGATACAGGGGGCTTAGCTGGCTACACCTTC. It translates to CASILDTGGLAGYTF. The full variable domain, completed using reference TRBV2 and TRBJ1-2, is EPEVTQTPSHQVTQMGQEVILRCVPISNHLYFYWYRQILGQKVEFLVSFYNNEISEKSEIFDDQFSVERPDGSNFTLKIRSTKLEDSAMYFCASILDTGGLAGYTFGSGTRLTVV.

This chain joins TRBV18 and TRBJ2-7; no clear D gene. The CDR3 runs 14 residues. The germline gives CDR1 KGHSH, CDR2 LQKENI. V lost 8 bases and J 0 bases, leaving 14 bases between the germline ends. CDR3 in DNA: TGTGCCAGCAGATACAGTTCAAGCTCCTACGAGCAGTACTTC. This translates into CASRYSSSSYEQYF.

The V gene is TRBV20-1, the J gene TRBJ2-7; D is undetermined. The CDR3 is 11 residues long. Germline CDR1 and CDR2: DFQATT and SNEGSKA (reference sequence). V lost 0 bases, J lost 3 bases, and 3 bases lay in between. The CDR3 reads CSARDYYEQYF. CDR3 DNA: TGCAGTGCTAGAGATTACTACGAGCAGTACTTC.